This entry is about one T cell receptor beta chain. Antigen: not known. Each sorted subset replicate got 200 ng genomic DNA, 25,000 to 30,000 genomes. TCRdb's table, derived via immunoSEQ multiplex PCR, lists solely in-frame clones and lacks some. This table has around 700,000 clones, about three quarters appearing once. CD45RA+ naive and CD45RA-negative memory subsets were separated from CD4+ cells. CDR1 is SGHNT and CDR2 is YYREEE in the germline V gene (reference sequence). V dropped 2 bases and J dropped 15; count of bases not matched to a gene: 8. The CDR3 is 13 residues long. This entry is derived from a study of shared clonotypes between healthy human individuals. Whole-study findings and limits: Estimated clonotype richness was generally higher in naive than memory subsets. A handful of donors shared 4.5% to 6.5% of their naive CD4 clonotypes.

Sequencing was done on a sample of memory CD4+ T cells sorted from blood. The sample's subset: CD45RA-negative fraction. This TCR derives from a woman in her twenties or thirties in good health. The genes are TRBV5-4 and TRBJ2-1; TRBD2 agrees at 10 bases. The CDR3 region is CASSLLTSGAWFF. The CDR3 DNA reads as TGTGCCAGCAGCTTACTTACTAGCGGGGCTTGGTTCTTC.